This TCR beta chain is drawn from a study of blood T cell repertoires in COVID-19. About the research overall: COVID-19 samples, acute and convalescent, were from the United States, Italy and Spain. PBMCs, B-cell-depleted T cells, or T cells were the source of the cDNA or gDNA that made up the material.

CDR1 is MNHEY, CDR2 SVGAGI, per germline. The CDR3 loop spans 14 amino acids. Trimming cost V 8 bases and J 3 bases; bases outside gene matches: 6. Original processing notes: Estimates of nucleated cell counts were drawn from the amplification of reference gene primers. The assay was immunoSEQ multiplex PCR, and TCRdb's table has in-frame clones only and misses some. For V, J and clone size, that table is used; D and trimming come from the DNA. The sample lists tens of thousands of clones, about 83% occurring once. The TCR comes from a human donor in a cohort sampled during active COVID-19. Sequenced sample: peripheral blood. The chain joins TRBV6-5 to TRBJ2-5, with 10 bases identical to TRBD1. DNA of the CDR3: TGTGCCAGCGTGGCGGGACAGGGGAAAGAGACCCAGTACTTC. This codes for CASVAGQGKETQYF.